This TCR beta chain was identified in a study of tumor-infiltrating lymphocytes in localized non-small cell lung cancer. Study at large: The cohort mixed smokers and never-smokers, several histologies, and some post-neoadjuvant-chemotherapy samples. Resected tumor was paired with non-adjacent uninvolved lung from the same patient. Broader study findings: Not all patients were TCR sequenced, owing to tissue quantity. Each assay used a separate piece of the same tissue.

Comments on this clone: Antigen unknown.

CDR3 length equals 13 residues. The V gene lost 7 bases and the J gene lost 6 bases, with 13 bases spanning the gap. Germline V gene lookup returns CDR1 SNHLY and CDR2 FYNNEI. Clones were read by immunoSEQ multiplex PCR, and TCRdb kept only the in-frame ones, dropping some. The top ten clones hold about 10% of a sample with under 3,500 clones, approximately 60% of them seen once. The sample consisted of uninvolved lung tissue not adjacent to the tumor. This chain joins TRBV2 and TRBJ2-1; TRBD1 or TRBD2 may be the D gene (5 bases each). This clonotype originated in a human donor with non-small cell lung cancer. The CDR3 coding sequence is TGTGCCAGCACCCCGATGGGGGTCAATGAGCAGTTCTTC. Amino acid sequence: CASTPMGVNEQFF. Full variable domain (missing parts from reference TRBV2 and TRBJ2-1): EPEVTQTPSHQVTQMGQEVILRCVPISNHLYFYWYRQILGQKVEFLVSFYNNEISEKSEIFDDQFSVERPDGSNFTLKIRSTKLEDSAMYFCASTPMGVNEQFFGPGTRLTVL.